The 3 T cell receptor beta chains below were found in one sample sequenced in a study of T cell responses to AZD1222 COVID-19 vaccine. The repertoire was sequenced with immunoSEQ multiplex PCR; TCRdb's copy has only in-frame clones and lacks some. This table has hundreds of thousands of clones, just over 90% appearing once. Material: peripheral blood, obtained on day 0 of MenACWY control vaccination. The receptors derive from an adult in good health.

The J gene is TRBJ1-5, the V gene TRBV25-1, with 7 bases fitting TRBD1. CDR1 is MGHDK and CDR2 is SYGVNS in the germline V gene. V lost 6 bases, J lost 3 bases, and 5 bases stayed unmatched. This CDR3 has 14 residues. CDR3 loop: CASSQTGINQPQHF. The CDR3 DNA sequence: TGTGCCAGCAGCCAGACAGGGATCAATCAGCCCCAGCATTTT.

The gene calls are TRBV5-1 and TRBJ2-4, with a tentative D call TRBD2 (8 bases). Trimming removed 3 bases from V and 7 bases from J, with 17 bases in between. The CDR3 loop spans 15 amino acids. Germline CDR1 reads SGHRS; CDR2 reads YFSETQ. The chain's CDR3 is CASSYTGAGGNIQYF. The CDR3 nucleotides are TGCGCCAGCAGCTACACAGGGGCGGGGGGCAACATTCAGTACTTC.

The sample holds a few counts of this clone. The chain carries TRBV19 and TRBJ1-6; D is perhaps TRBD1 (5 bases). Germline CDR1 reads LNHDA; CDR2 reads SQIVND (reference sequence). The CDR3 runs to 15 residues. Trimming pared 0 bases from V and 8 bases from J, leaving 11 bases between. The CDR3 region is CASSIDRGGYSPLHF. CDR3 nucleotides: TGTGCCAGTAGTATAGATCGGGGCGGGTATTCACCCCTCCACTTT.